The 23 T cell receptor beta chains given below trace back to one sample, sequenced in a study of beta chain features in type 1 diabetes. Sequenced material consisted of expressed TCRB transcripts (all of the isolated RNA was reverse transcribed). Method: immunoSEQ multiplex PCR; TCRdb's copy keeps in-frame clones and lacks some. This table has under 500,000 clones, 30% appearing once. The sequenced sample consisted of naive CD4+ T cells from blood. These receptor sequences come from a man younger than 35 in good health.

The gene calls are TRBV29-1 and TRBJ2-5, with a tentative D call TRBD1 (5 bases). V was trimmed by 7 bases and J by 5 bases, leaving 14 bases between them. The CDR3 runs 12 residues. The germline gives CDR1 SQVTM, CDR2 ANQGSEA. The chain's CDR3 is CSGTKGSETQYF. CDR3 nucleotide sequence: TGCAGCGGGACAAAGGGATCGGAGACCCAGTACTTC. Full variable domain (rest looked up from reference TRBV29-1 and TRBJ2-5): SAVISQKPSRDICQRGTSLTIQCQVDSQVTMMFWYRQQPGQSLTLIATANQGSEATYESGFVIDKFPISRPNLTFSTLTVSNMSPEDSSIYLCSGTKGSETQYFGPGTRLLVL.

The V gene is TRBV30, the J gene TRBJ2-3; 12 nucleotides agree with TRBD2. Unmatched junction bases numbered 6, after V lost 2 bases and J lost 6 bases. CDR1 is GTSNPN, CDR2 SVGIG, per germline (reference sequence). This CDR3 contains 15 residues. CDR3 in amino acids: CAWSRLAGVLDTQYF. CDR3 DNA: TGTGCCTGGAGTCGACTAGCGGGAGTGTTGGATACGCAGTATTTT.

This clone was seen only a few times. This chain joins TRBV21-1 and TRBJ2-2. TRBV21-1 is a listed pseudogene. The CDR3 has 14 amino acids. CDR3 nucleotides: TGTGCCAGCAGCAAAGGATGGGGGACCGGGGAGCTGTTTTTT. This codes for CASSKGWGTGELFF.

Remarks on this clone: This same CDR3 is encoded by further DNA sequences in the sample. The rearrangement joins TRBV29-1 to TRBJ2-1, with 11 bases that match TRBD2. This CDR3 spans 14 amino acids. In germline, CDR1 is SQVTM, CDR2 ANQGSEA. V shed 6 bases, J shed 0 bases, and the junction held 1 base outside the gene matches. Written as DNA, the CDR3 is TGCAGCGTACTAGCGGGAGTCTCCTACAATGAGCAGTTCTTC. Residues: CSVLAGVSYNEQFF.

V and J are TRBV28 and TRBJ2-1, with 7 bases that match TRBD1. This CDR3 spans 16 amino acids. The V gene end was trimmed by 4 bases and the J gene end by 5 bases; junction bases not matched to a gene: 11. Germline V gives CDR1 MDHEN, CDR2 SYDVKM. The CDR3: CASSSASGQWNNEQFF. The CDR3 nucleotides are TGTGCCAGCAGTTCCGCGTCGGGACAGTGGAACAATGAGCAGTTCTTC.

The V gene is TRBV5-1, the J gene TRBJ2-5, with TRBD1 matching over 8 bases. With 2 bases clipped from V and 5 bases from J, the junction kept 11 bases outside the gene matches. Germline assignment: CDR1 SGHRS and CDR2 YFSETQ. This CDR3 spans 16 amino acids. The CDR3 DNA sequence: TGCGCCAGCAGCTTAAGGGGACAGGAGGCAAGGGAGACCCAGTACTTC. Translating gives CASSLRGQEARETQYF.

The gene calls are TRBV10-3 and TRBJ2-1, with 16 bases lining up with TRBD2. From germline, CDR1 is ENHRY and CDR2 SYGVKD. Trimming took 7 bases from V and 7 from J; bases not matched to a gene: 7. The CDR3 has 16 residues. This CDR3 is CAIKGLAGGPGNEQFF. The CDR3 nucleotides read TGTGCCATCAAGGGACTAGCGGGAGGGCCGGGGAATGAGCAGTTCTTC.

This clone was seen a handful of times. This chain connects TRBV30 to TRBJ1-5; 12 nucleotides align to TRBD1. Germline-derived CDR1 and CDR2 are GTSNPN and SVGIG (reference sequence). V lost 2 bases and J lost 2; bases outside the gene matches: 7. The CDR3 is 17 residues long. The CDR3 spells CAWSRDRGRPGNQPQHF. CDR3 DNA sequence: TGTGCCTGGAGTCGGGACAGGGGGCGCCCGGGCAATCAGCCCCAGCATTTT.

The chain joins TRBV29-1 to TRBJ2-1, with TRBD2 identical over 9 bases. V trimming: 6 bases; J trimming: 0 bases; junction bases outside the gene matches: 6. Germline CDR1 is SQVTM and CDR2 is ANQGSEA. The CDR3 has 15 amino acids. The CDR3 sequence is CSVTSGSSSYNEQFF. CDR3 DNA: TGCAGCGTGACTAGCGGATCGAGCTCCTACAATGAGCAGTTCTTC.

The rearrangement uses TRBV2 and TRBJ2-1, with 7 bases that match TRBD2. Germline V gene data show CDR1 as SNHLY and CDR2 as FYNNEI. V dropped 3 bases and J dropped 8; count of bases not matched to a gene: 13. The CDR3 contains 16 residues. The CDR3 DNA sequence: TGTGCCAGCAGTGAGATTAGCGGGCGGTTATACGATGAGCAGTTCTTC. This encodes CASSEISGRLYDEQFF.

Comment on this clone: Relative to the germline gene, one junction end is altered; a read error may explain this. The V and J genes are TRBV18 and TRBJ2-1, with D maybe TRBD1 (6 bases). Germline loops: CDR1 KGHSH, CDR2 LQKENI. The CDR3 covers 15 residues. The CDR3: CASSPPGVTYNEQFF. In nucleotides, the CDR3 is TGTGCCAGCTCCCCACCAGGGGTGACCTACAATGAGCAGTTCTTC. The variable domain in full, with the rest retrieved from reference TRBV18 and TRBJ2-1, is NAGVMQNPRHLVRRRGQEARLRCSPMKGHSHVYWYRQLPEEGLKFMVYLQKENIIDESGMPKERFSAEFPKEGPSILRIQQVVRGDSAAYFCASSPPGVTYNEQFFGPGTRLTVL.

This clone was seen a few times. The rearrangement uses TRBV15 and TRBJ2-7; 14 bases match TRBD2. Germline CDR1 LNHNV, CDR2 YYDKDF (reference sequence). The CDR3 extends over 15 amino acids. The V and J ends lost 2 bases and 6 bases, in that order; junction bases with no gene match: 3. CDR3 residues: CATSRRTSGRSEQYF. Here the CDR3 DNA reads TGTGCCACCAGCAGAAGGACTAGCGGGAGGAGCGAGCAGTACTTC. Drawing the rest from reference TRBV15 and TRBJ2-7, the complete variable domain is DAMVIQNPRYQVTQFGKPVTLSCSQTLNHNVMYWYQQKSSQAPKLLFHYYDKDFNNEADTPDNFQSRRPNTSFCFLDIRSPGLGDTAMYLCATSRRTSGRSEQYFGPGTRLTVT.

This chain links TRBV11-2 with TRBJ2-7; D remains unclear. Trimming left V 5 bases short and J 5 bases short, with 7 bases between. There are 11 residues in the CDR3. CDR1 and CDR2 (germline): SGHAT, FQNNGV. CDR3 protein: CASSRLDEQYF. The DNA of the CDR3 is TGTGCCAGCAGCCGACTCGACGAGCAGTACTTC.

The gene calls are TRBV30 and TRBJ2-3, with D perhaps TRBD1 (6 bases). The CDR3 totals 17 residues. The ends were cut back, 0 bases at V and 0 bases at J, with 16 bases in the middle. Per the germline V gene, CDR1 is GTSNPN and CDR2 is SVGIG (reference sequence). CDR3 in amino acids: CAWSVQYSRGSTDTQYF. The CDR3 DNA reads as TGTGCCTGGAGTGTACAGTATAGCAGGGGAAGCACAGATACGCAGTATTTT.

Concerning this clone itself: Other DNA sequences of this sample code for an identical CDR3. The CDR3 spells CASSNRGQETQYF. The CDR3 DNA reads as TGTGCCAGTAGTAATCGGGGCCAGGAGACCCAGTACTTC. The chain recombines TRBV19 with TRBJ2-5; D possibly uses TRBD1 or TRBD2 (5 bases each). The CDR3 is 13 amino acids. Per germline, CDR1 LNHDA and CDR2 SQIVND (reference sequence). Trimming pared 4 bases from V and 5 bases from J, leaving 11 bases between.

V usage is TRBV5-1 and J usage is TRBJ1-3; no clear D. Trimming shortened V by 4 bases and J by 0 bases, and 14 bases separated the two germline ends. Germline V gene lookup returns CDR1 SGHRS and CDR2 YFSETQ. The CDR3 is 16 amino acids. As DNA, the CDR3 is TGCGCCAGCAGCGGAGGGTCGGGCCCCTCTGGAAACACCATATATTTT. This translates into CASSGGSGPSGNTIYF.

This clone was seen a few times. V usage is TRBV5-1 and J usage is TRBJ2-1; D may be TRBD2 (6 bases). CDR1 is SGHRS and CDR2 is YFSETQ in the germline V gene. Trimming left V 0 bases short and J 0 bases short, with 10 bases between. CDR3 length: 16 residues. The CDR3 DNA reads as TGCGCCAGCAGCTTGGCTGCGGGACTCTCCTACAATGAGCAGTTCTTC. It yields the protein CASSLAAGLSYNEQFF.

With respect to this clone: Other DNA sequences from this sample encode an identical CDR3 as well. This chain links TRBV30 with TRBJ2-5; D not certain. The length of the CDR3 is 11 residues. From germline, CDR1 is GTSNPN and CDR2 SVGIG (reference sequence). Trimming removed 5 bases at V and 4 bases at J, with 8 bases between. CDR3 sequence reads: CAWSPRETQYF. DNA of the CDR3: TGTGCCTGGTCGCCCAGAGAGACCCAGTACTTC.

This clone occurred a few times. This chain uses TRBV9 with TRBJ2-7; D not resolved. The germline gives CDR1 SGDLS, CDR2 YYNGEE. Between the trimmed V and J ends, which lost 3 bases and 1 base, there was a span of 11 bases. This CDR3 region has 14 residues. The CDR3 bases are TGTGCCAGCAGCGCGGGTCCCGGGTCCTACGAGCAGTACTTC. Protein sequence: CASSAGPGSYEQYF.

The chain has TRBV9 and TRBJ2-3, with D perhaps matching TRBD1 (5 bases). Germline V gives CDR1 SGDLS, CDR2 YYNGEE. This CDR3 region has 11 residues. V gave up 4 bases and J gave up 6 bases, with 6 bases separating them. CDR3 bases: TGTGCCAGCAGCCAGGGCGATACGCAGTATTTT. It codes for CASSQGDTQYF.

The CDR3 spells CASSEQGLPTGELFF. CDR3 nucleotides: TGTGCCAGCAGCGAGCAGGGACTACCCACCGGGGAGCTGTTTTTT. The rearrangement uses TRBV9 and TRBJ2-2; 7 bases agree with TRBD2. This CDR3 spans 15 amino acids. Germline CDR1 SGDLS, CDR2 YYNGEE. J lost 4 bases, V lost 3 bases, and 6 bases had no gene match. Looking up the rest from reference TRBV9 and TRBJ2-2 gives the full variable domain: DSGVTQTPKHLITATGQRVTLRCSPRSGDLSVYWYQQSLDQGLQFLIQYYNGEERAKGNILERFSAQQFPDLHSELNLSSLELGDSALYFCASSEQGLPTGELFFGEGSRLTVL.

This rearrangement joins TRBV25-1 to TRBJ2-1; a possible D gene is TRBD1 (5 bases). In germline, CDR1 is MGHDK, CDR2 SYGVNS. The CDR3 length is 16 residues. Trimming pared 0 bases from V and 5 bases from J, leaving 14 bases between. CDR3 DNA: TGTGCCAGCAGTGAATATACAGGAATTCAGGACAATGAGCAGTTCTTC. Translation: CASSEYTGIQDNEQFF.

J is TRBJ2-3 and V is TRBV21-1; the DNA was not used to check the table's D call, TRBD2. TRBV21-1 is given as a pseudogene. This CDR3 spans 17 amino acids. The CDR3 nucleotides read TGTGCCAGCAGCCCTGGGACTAGCGGGAGTTCGGCAGATACGCAGTATTTT. Amino acids: CASSPGTSGSSADTQYF.